Listed here are 17 T cell receptor beta chains from one sample, sequenced in a study of vaccination effects on CD4 cells after COVID-19. Under the ViraFEST assay, PBMC were stimulated with viral peptide pools so that antigen-specific CD4+ T cells expanded. Sequencing was performed afterwards. CD4+ T cell isolation took place after 10 days of culture. Nucleocapsid antibodies stayed negative before and after vaccination, showing no earlier SARS-CoV-2 infection. Assay used: immunoSEQ multiplex PCR; TCRdb lists only in-frame clones, some missing. The sample contains about 43,000 clones, 70% to 80% of which appear only once. These receptors have no identified antigens. The specimen was CD4+ T cells from PBMCs cultured with SARS-CoV-2 spike peptides, collected before COVID-19 vaccination. These receptors were taken from a human donor who received a COVID-19 vaccine.

V is TRBV5-6 and J is TRBJ2-3; D is unresolved. Trimming left V 2 bases short and J 6 bases short, with 7 bases between. The V gene's germline CDR1 is SGHDT and CDR2 YYEEEE. The CDR3 runs 12 residues. The CDR3 protein is CASSLWRDTQYF. For the CDR3, the DNA is TGTGCCAGCAGCTTATGGCGGGATACGCAGTATTTT.

The chain employs TRBV30 and TRBJ2-5; D possibly matches TRBD1 or TRBD2 (5 bases each). Trimming took 2 bases from V and 0 from J, leaving 13 bases between them. The CDR3 consists of 15 residues. The V gene's germline CDR1 is GTSNPN and CDR2 SVGIG (reference sequence). The CDR3 reads CAWSRTPGHQETQYF. The CDR3 DNA is TGTGCCTGGAGTAGGACACCGGGACACCAAGAGACCCAGTACTTC.

The chain links TRBV20-1 to TRBJ2-3; 7 bases align to TRBD2. Germline CDR1 DFQATT, CDR2 SNEGSKA (reference sequence). This CDR3 is built from 12 residues. V shed 3 bases and J 8 bases; nucleotides not matched to a gene: 5. The CDR3, as DNA: TGCAGTGCTAGTCACCCGGGGGGTACGCAGTATTTT. Amino acids: CSASHPGGTQYF.

The chain is built from TRBV2 and TRBJ2-7; D perhaps matches TRBD1 (5 bases). Trimming removed 3 bases at V and 4 bases at J, with 10 bases between. Per germline, CDR1 SNHLY and CDR2 FYNNEI. The CDR3 length is 13 residues. Written as DNA, the CDR3 is TGTGCCAGCAGTGATCGACAGCAATACGAGCAGTACGTC. Encoded protein: CASSDRQQYEQYV.

The J gene is TRBJ2-1, the V gene TRBV5-4; D not resolved. Between the trimmed V and J ends, which lost 0 bases and 4 bases, there was a span of 5 bases. Germline V gene data show CDR1 as SGHNT and CDR2 as YYREEE (reference sequence). This CDR3 has 13 residues. In nucleotides, the CDR3 is TGTGCCAGCAGCTTGGGGGGTTACAATGAGCAGTTCTTC. Protein product: CASSLGGYNEQFF.

The chain uses TRBV24-1 and TRBJ2-7; D is unclear. Per the germline V gene, CDR1 is KGHDR and CDR2 is SFDVKD. The CDR3 is 17 residues long. Trimming pared 0 bases from V and 2 bases from J, leaving 16 bases between. In DNA form, the CDR3 reads TGTGCCACCAGTGATTTGATGCCCCACGAGAGTCCCTACGAGCAGTACGTC. Translating gives CATSDLMPHESPYEQYV.

The V gene is TRBV5-6, the J gene TRBJ2-6; D might be TRBD2 (5 bases). V lost 2 bases and J lost 1, with 7 bases in between. Looked up from germline, CDR1 is SGHDT and CDR2 is YYEEEE. The CDR3 has 15 residues. In nucleotides, the CDR3 is TGTGCCAGCAGCTTCGAGGGTTCTGGGGCCAACGTCCTGACTTTC. Translated, it gives CASSFEGSGANVLTF.

The V call is TRBV6-5, the J call TRBJ2-1; D not certain. This CDR3 has 14 residues. From germline, CDR1 is MNHEY and CDR2 SVGAGI. The V end was cut by 7 bases, the J end by 0 bases, with 10 bases between. The CDR3 spells CASKTASSYNEQFF. CDR3 bases: TGTGCCAGCAAAACAGCGAGCTCCTACAATGAGCAGTTCTTC.

The count of this clone is one. This chain uses TRBV24-1 with TRBJ1-5, with 8 nucleotides matching TRBD1. The J segment lost 5 bases and the V segment lost 4 bases, leaving 6 bases of the junction unmatched. This CDR3 has 15 residues. Germline values: CDR1 KGHDR, CDR2 SFDVKD. The chain's CDR3 is CATSDPGQGDQPQHF. Written as DNA, the CDR3 is TGTGCCACCAGTGACCCCGGACAGGGAGATCAGCCCCAGCATTTT.

The chain recombines TRBV24-1 with TRBJ2-6, with TRBD2 identical over 7 bases. The CDR3 contains 16 residues. The V and J ends lost 4 bases and 1 base, in that order; junction bases with no gene match: 3. Germline CDR1 reads KGHDR; CDR2 reads SFDVKD. CDR3 in amino acids: CATSDPGGSGANVLTF. DNA of the CDR3: TGTGCCACCAGTGACCCCGGGGGGTCTGGGGCCAACGTCCTGACTTTC.

The gene calls are TRBV2 and TRBJ2-2, with D perhaps matching TRBD1 (5 bases). This CDR3 contains 13 residues. Per germline, CDR1 SNHLY and CDR2 FYNNEI. V was cut by 6 bases and J by 5 bases, with 10 bases left in between. CDR3 nucleotides: TGTGCCAGCAGGCTACAGGCTACCGGGGAGCTGTTTTTT. The encoded protein is CASRLQATGELFF.

V and J are TRBV2 and TRBJ2-2; D gene unclear. The CDR3 is 14 residues long. Germline lookup yields CDR1 SNHLY and CDR2 FYNNEI. The V and J ends lost 3 bases and 4 bases respectively, with 9 bases between them. The DNA of the CDR3 is TGTGCCAGCAGTGACCAACCCGGCACCGGGGAGCTGTTTTTT. Protein: CASSDQPGTGELFF.

The chain uses TRBV18 and TRBJ1-1; D is undetermined. The ends were cut back, 1 base at V and 0 bases at J, with 15 bases in the middle. Looked up from germline, CDR1 is KGHSH and CDR2 is LQKENI. This CDR3 comprises 17 residues. CDR3 DNA: TGTGCCAGCTCACCACTCGAGAGTCCCATGGTGAACACTGAAGCTTTCTTT. This encodes CASSPLESPMVNTEAFF.

There are a few counts of this clone. The genes are TRBV18 and TRBJ1-1; D call uncertain. Trimming cost V 2 bases and J 2 bases, with 9 bases left between them. Germline-derived CDR1 and CDR2 are KGHSH and LQKENI. This CDR3 spans 14 amino acids. The CDR3 nucleotides read TGTGCCAGCTCACCAGGAGGGAGCAACACTGAAGCTTTCTTT. This gives the protein CASSPGGSNTEAFF.

This clone was recorded once. The chain carries TRBV19 and TRBJ2-5, with 8 bases lining up with TRBD1. Germline V CDR1 and CDR2: LNHDA, SQIVND (reference sequence). The CDR3 length is 17 residues. Germline trimming cut 5 bases from V and 1 base from J; bases unmatched to any gene: 12. CDR3 loop: CASSLRPRTGRQETQYF. In nucleotides, the CDR3 is TGTGCCAGTAGTTTGCGGCCCAGGACAGGGCGCCAAGAGACCCAGTACTTC.

This chain connects TRBV18 to TRBJ2-5, with a tentative D call TRBD1 (6 bases). The CDR3 covers 15 residues. Germline values: CDR1 KGHSH, CDR2 LQKENI. V lost 5 bases and J 5 bases, leaving 18 bases between the germline ends. DNA of the CDR3: TGTGCCAGCTCAGCTGGGCAGGGGAACGAGGAGACCCAGTACTTC. Amino acids: CASSAGQGNEETQYF. Complete variable domain (other parts from reference TRBV18 and TRBJ2-5): NAGVMQNPRHLVRRRGQEARLRCSPMKGHSHVYWYRQLPEEGLKFMVYLQKENIIDESGMPKERFSAEFPKEGPSILRIQQVVRGDSAAYFCASSAGQGNEETQYFGPGTRLLVL.

The V call is TRBV2, the J call TRBJ2-5, with D unclear. The CDR3 runs to 12 residues. The germline gives CDR1 SNHLY, CDR2 FYNNEI. The ends were cut back, 5 bases at V and 2 bases at J, with 6 bases in the middle. The CDR3 protein is CASSYSQETQYF. CDR3 DNA: TGTGCCAGCAGTTATTCACAAGAGACCCAGTACTTC.